The source of this T cell receptor (beta chain) is a study of breast tumors, draining lymph nodes, adjacent tissues (TCRdb year 2016). Context from the whole study: In breast cancer patients, the study compared the TCR beta repertoires of tumor, adjacent nontumor tissue and axillary lymph nodes. In human breast cancer, the study set out to evaluate how tumor, surrounding tissue and draining lymph node repertoires relate to one another and whether T cells may move between these sites.

Worth noting for this clonotype: Its specific antigen is unknown. No base quality information exists; no much larger clone differs at one position.

The axillary draining lymph nodes of breast cancer patients were the source of the lymph node samples. Beyond this particular receptor, the publication reports: T-cell repertoire diversity in tumors was found to be lower than in lymph nodes but higher than in nontumor tissue, and preferential V and J gene usage was observed. The conclusion that tumor T cells originate in lymph nodes was framed as consistent with a hypothesis rather than directly demonstrated. The data were considered consistent with the idea that most tumor T cells come from the lymph node and then expand in tumor tissue. Tumor and nontumor tissue repertoires were significantly more similar in luminal-like than in basal-like breast cancer.

The reads were generated on an Illumina HiSeq 2000. Multiplex PCR amplification was used to build the TCR beta chain libraries. High-throughput sequencing was used to analyze the amplified TCR beta chain products. TCRdb took the public reads, trimmed them with fastp at Q25, ran MiXCR for clone calling and kept in-frame beta chains. Rows are combined by CDR3 protein, so each entry shows the most common genes and DNA. The sample includes under 150,000 distinct CDR3 sequences, with about 20% observed a single time. Less than 4.5% of the sample rests with the top ten. The clonotype comes from a female donor with breast cancer. Some clones in this sample may be carry-over from other donors' samples. The material sequenced was axillary lymph node tissue.

This receptor carries the CDR3 CASSLGQGNMNTEAFF. The DNA is as follows: TGCGCCAGCAGCTTGGGTCAGGGAAACATGAACACTGAAGCTTTCTTT. The sequence joins TRBV5-1 to TRBJ1-1; TRBD1 might be the D gene, on 5 matching bases. The germline V gene supplies CDR1 SGHRS and CDR2 YFSETQ. From the cysteine up to the phenylalanine, the CDR3 has a length of 16 residues. The only DNA kept is the CDR3, 48 bases in frame from the first base. Deletion took 0 bases off V and 0 bases off J, with a span of 12 bases between the germline ends. Supplemented by the reference TRBV5-1 and TRBJ1-1 proteins around the CDR3, the complete variable domain is KAGVTQTPRYLIKTRGQQVTLSCSPISGHRSVSWYQQTPGQGLQFLFEYFSETQRNKGNFPGRFSGRQFSNSRSEMNVSTLELGDSALYLCASSLGQGNMNTEAFFGQGTRLTVV.